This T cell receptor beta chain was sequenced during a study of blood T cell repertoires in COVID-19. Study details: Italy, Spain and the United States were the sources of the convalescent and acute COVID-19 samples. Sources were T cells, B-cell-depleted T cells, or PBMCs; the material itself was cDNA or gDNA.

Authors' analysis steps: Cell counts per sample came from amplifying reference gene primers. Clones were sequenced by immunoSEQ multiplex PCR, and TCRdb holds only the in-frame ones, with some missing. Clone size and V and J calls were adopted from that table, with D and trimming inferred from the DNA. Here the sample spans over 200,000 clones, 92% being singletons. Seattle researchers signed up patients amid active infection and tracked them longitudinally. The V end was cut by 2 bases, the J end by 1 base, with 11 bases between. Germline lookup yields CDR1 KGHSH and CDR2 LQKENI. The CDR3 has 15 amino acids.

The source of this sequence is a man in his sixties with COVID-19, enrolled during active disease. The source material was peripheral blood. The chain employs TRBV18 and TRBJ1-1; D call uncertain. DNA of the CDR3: TGTGCCAGCTCACCAGTGGAGGCTCGGAACACTGAAGCTTTCTTT. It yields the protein CASSPVEARNTEAFF.